This entry lists 26 T cell receptor beta chains sequenced from one sample in a study of regulatory T cells in long-lasting Graves disease. Time point here: newly diagnosed GD, antithyroid drugs for less than 3 months. PBMC-extracted RNA yielded the TCR library. Sequencing libraries for TCR beta were prepared with iRepertoire HTBI primers and Arm-PCR of CDR3 regions. Using its own MiXCR run on the multiplex PCR reads, TCRdb lists one record per CDR3 protein. Of roughly 420,000 distinct CDR3 sequences in the sample, 15% are singletons; the top ten hold around a fifth. Material: peripheral blood mononuclear cells (PBMCs), obtained at new diagnosis, from a patient treated with antithyroid drugs. These receptor sequences come from a female donor with Graves disease.

Ten or more counts support this clonotype. V usage is TRBV27 and J usage is TRBJ2-1, with TRBD2 matching 10 bases. Per the germline V gene, CDR1 is MNHEY and CDR2 is SMNVEV (reference sequence). This CDR3 spans 14 amino acids. The junction had 6 bases not matched to a gene; V was cut back by 6 bases and J by 7 bases. The CDR3: CASSPGLAANEQFF. CDR3 nucleotides: TGTGCCAGCAGCCCCGGACTAGCGGCAAATGAGCAGTTCTTC.

Comment on this clonotype: A single base separates this from a much larger clone, so it may be a read error. J is TRBJ2-7 and V is TRBV10-3; D unresolved. V lost 5 bases and J 6 bases, leaving 20 bases between the germline ends. The CDR3 consists of 15 residues. Germline V gene lookup returns CDR1 ENHRY and CDR2 SYGVKD. The CDR3 region has the DNA TGTGCCATCAGTTCCTCCGGCGTCTTGGAAGGCGAGCAGTACTTC. Its translation: CAISSSGVLEGEQYF.

The chain has TRBV28 and TRBJ1-2; TRBD1 aligns across 9 bases. The CDR3 contains 16 residues. V lost 6 bases to trimming and J lost 7 bases; unmatched junction nucleotides: 15. The germline V gene encodes CDR1 MDHEN and CDR2 SYDVKM. The CDR3 here is CASRTAGQGVFRGYTF. The CDR3 coding sequence is TGTGCCAGCAGGACTGCGGGACAGGGCGTTTTTCGTGGCTACACCTTC.

This clonotype has ten or more counts. One end of the junction varies from germline; a read error may be responsible. The genes are TRBV12-5 and TRBJ1-5; D not resolved. This CDR3 spans 13 amino acids. From germline, CDR1 is LGHNT and CDR2 FRNRAP. The CDR3 DNA reads as TGTGCTAGTGGGGGAATTAGCCATCAGCCCCAGCATTTT. Amino acid sequence: CASGGISHQPQHF.

This chain connects TRBV2 to TRBJ2-3; D is undetermined. The V and J ends lost 0 bases and 0 bases respectively, with 19 bases between them. Germline V gene sequence: CDR1 SNHLY, CDR2 FYNNEI. This CDR3 is 19 amino acids long. The CDR3 coding sequence is TGTGCCAGCAGTGAAGCGAGCACAGCCACTTCTAGAAGCACAGATACGCAGTATTTT. Translating gives CASSEASTATSRSTDTQYF.

Turning to this clonotype: A read error is the likely source, as a far larger clone sits one nucleotide away. The rearrangement joins TRBV28 to TRBJ2-2; D might be TRBD1 (5 bases). Looked up from germline, CDR1 is MDHEN and CDR2 is SYDVKM. The CDR3 consists of 17 residues. Trimming cost V 5 bases and J 5 bases, with 21 bases left between them. The CDR3 protein is CASSDLRAGLFTGELFF. CDR3 sequence (DNA): TGTGCCAGCAGTGATCTTAGAGCAGGGTTGTTTACCGGGGAGCTGTTTTTT. Drawing the rest from reference TRBV28 and TRBJ2-2, the complete variable domain is DVKVTQSSRYLVKRTGEKVFLECVQDMDHENMFWYRQDPGLGLRLIYFSYDVKMKEKGDIPEGYSVSREKKERFSLILESASTNQTSMYLCASSDLRAGLFTGELFFGEGSRLTVL.

About this clonotype: The junction departs from germline at one end; a sequencing error may be responsible. The chain couples TRBV19 to TRBJ1-5; possible D gene TRBD1, 5 bases. Germline V gene lookup returns CDR1 LNHDA and CDR2 SQIVND (reference sequence). CDR3 length: 15 amino acids. As DNA, the CDR3 is TGTGCTAGTAGTCCCCATACCGGGGCCAATCAGCCCCAGCATTTT. This codes for CASSPHTGANQPQHF.

The rearrangement joins TRBV5-1 to TRBJ2-3; tentative D call: TRBD2 (5 bases). Germline CDR1 reads SGHRS; CDR2 reads YFSETQ. The V gene lost 0 bases and the J gene lost 2 bases, with 10 bases spanning the gap. The CDR3 has 15 amino acids. The CDR3 region is CASSLAGTYTDTQYF. The DNA for the CDR3 is TGCGCCAGCAGCTTGGCGGGAACCTACACAGATACGCAGTATTTT. Combining the CDR3 with reference TRBV5-1 and TRBJ2-3 gives the whole variable domain KAGVTQTPRYLIKTRGQQVTLSCSPISGHRSVSWYQQTPGQGLQFLFEYFSETQRNKGNFPGRFSGRQFSNSRSEMNVSTLELGDSALYLCASSLAGTYTDTQYFGPGTRLTVL.

CDR3 residues: CASSQDPPGLAEETQYF. CDR3 DNA sequence: TGTGCCAGCAGCCAAGATCCGCCGGGACTAGCTGAAGAGACCCAGTACTTC. The rearrangement links TRBV3-1 to TRBJ2-5; 9 positions agree with TRBD2. J was trimmed by 3 bases and V by 0 bases; bases with no gene match: 8. The CDR3 length is 17 residues. Per germline, CDR1 LGHDT and CDR2 YNNKEL (reference sequence).

This clonotype was seen repeatedly, ten times or more. The CDR3 region is CAWGPGHNYGYTF. DNA for the CDR3: TGTGCCTGGGGTCCGGGACACAACTATGGCTACACCTTC. The chain employs TRBV30 and TRBJ1-2; TRBD1 is a possible D gene (6 bases). Germline-derived CDR1 and CDR2 are GTSNPN and SVGIG (reference sequence). V was trimmed by 5 bases and J by 2 bases, leaving 12 bases between them. This CDR3 is built from 13 residues.

This clonotype was counted ten times or more. The chain links TRBV12-3 or TRBV12-4 to TRBJ1-1, with D perhaps matching TRBD1 (6 bases). Trimming cost V 2 bases and J 0 bases, with 16 bases left between them. The CDR3 contains 17 residues. DNA for the CDR3: TGTGCCAGCAGTTTAAATGGAGTTTCAGGGGTGAACACTGAAGCTTTCTTT. It yields the protein CASSLNGVSGVNTEAFF.

This clonotype occurred many times. The chain joins TRBV10-1 to TRBJ2-7, with 13 bases aligning to TRBD2. Trimming cost V 5 bases and J 3 bases; bases outside gene matches: 1. Germline values: CDR1 WNHNN, CDR2 SYGVQD (reference sequence). This CDR3 is built from 14 residues. CDR3 in amino acids: CASSTSGRVYEQYF. CDR3 sequence (DNA): TGCGCCAGCAGTACTAGCGGGAGGGTCTACGAGCAGTACTTC.

V is TRBV6-5 and J is TRBJ2-1; D call uncertain. This CDR3 has 13 amino acids. V was pared by 2 bases and J by 8 bases, with 10 bases between. Germline V gene sequence: CDR1 MNHEY, CDR2 SVGAGI. The CDR3 here is CASSYPGLDEQFF. In nucleotides, the CDR3 is TGTGCCAGCAGTTACCCGGGTCTGGATGAGCAGTTCTTC.

The chain couples TRBV14 to TRBJ2-7, with a weak D call TRBD1 (5 bases). V was pared by 2 bases and J by 3 bases, with 23 bases between. The germline gives CDR1 SGHDN, CDR2 FVKESK. The CDR3 contains 18 residues. CDR3 DNA: TGTGCCAGCAGCCAATTCGTCGTTAGGGGCCGGAGTAGCTACGAGCAGTACTTC. Encoded protein: CASSQFVVRGRSSYEQYF.

The chain has TRBV3-1 and TRBJ1-5; D remains ambiguous. The germline gives CDR1 LGHDT, CDR2 YNNKEL (reference sequence). Trimming shortened V by 0 bases and J by 5 bases, and 8 bases separated the two germline ends. The CDR3 has 14 residues. CDR3 coding DNA: TGTGCCAGCAGCCAAGATTCAGCTTATCAGCCCCAGCATTTT. This translates into CASSQDSAYQPQHF.

This clonotype has a count of ten or more. The CDR3: CASSYQGSRSYEQYF. CDR3 in DNA: TGTGCCAGCAGTTACCAGGGCTCGCGCTCCTACGAGCAGTACTTC. The chain combines TRBV28 with TRBJ2-7; perhaps TRBD1 as D (5 bases). Germline assignment: CDR1 MDHEN and CDR2 SYDVKM. The V end lost 4 bases, the J end lost 0 bases, and 13 bases lay between the germline ends. The CDR3 consists of 15 residues.

This clonotype was seen ten or more times. The chain joins TRBV4-1 to TRBJ1-2, with a tentative D call TRBD1 (5 bases). Germline V gene lookup returns CDR1 MGHRA and CDR2 YSYEKL. This CDR3 has 16 residues. V lost 0 bases to trimming and J lost 4 bases, with 15 bases between them. The CDR3 sequence is CASSQDSRGPLYGYTF. The DNA of the CDR3 is TGCGCCAGCAGCCAAGACTCTAGGGGACCGCTCTATGGCTACACCTTC.

There are many counts of this clonotype. The gene calls are TRBV11-2 and TRBJ2-7, with D possibly matching TRBD1 (6 bases). Germline loops: CDR1 SGHAT, CDR2 FQNNGV. V lost 4 bases, J lost 0 bases, and 13 bases lay in between. The CDR3 runs to 15 residues. CDR3 nucleotide sequence: TGTGCCAGCAGCTCCCTACAGGGATACTCCTACGAGCAGTACTTC. This translates into CASSSLQGYSYEQYF.

This clonotype was observed at least ten times. The chain has TRBV7-2 and TRBJ2-2; 11 bases align to TRBD2. This CDR3 has 15 residues. From germline, CDR1 is SGHTA and CDR2 FQGNSA. V lost 5 bases, J lost 6 bases, and 5 bases stayed unmatched. DNA of the CDR3: TGTGCCAGCAGCCCTTTAGCGGGGGGGCCCGGGGAGCTGTTTTTT. It yields the protein CASSPLAGGPGELFF.

This clonotype has a single count. A single base separates this from a much larger clone, so it may be a read error. This chain uses TRBV6-1 with TRBJ2-7, with D possibly TRBD2 on 6 matching bases. CDR1 is MNHNS and CDR2 is SASEGT in the germline V gene. CDR3 length equals 15 residues. The CDR3 DNA reads TGTGTCAGCAGCCCCCAGGGACTCGGCTCCTACGAGCAGTACTTC. Translation gives CVSSPQGLGSYEQYF.

This clonotype was seen repeatedly, ten times or more. The chain joins TRBV15 to TRBJ1-3, with D perhaps matching TRBD1 (6 bases). Germline V CDR1 and CDR2: LNHNV, YYDKDF (reference sequence). The germline V and J ends were trimmed by 0 bases and 0 bases, with 15 bases remaining between them. The CDR3 extends over 18 amino acids. Written as DNA, the CDR3 is TGTGCCACCAGCAGAGATTGGTTGGGGGCGAACTCTGGAAACACCATATATTTT. Translation: CATSRDWLGANSGNTIYF.

This chain uses TRBV11-2 with TRBJ2-3; 9 nucleotides match TRBD2. The germline gives CDR1 SGHAT, CDR2 FQNNGV. This CDR3 has 14 amino acids. V lost 5 bases and J lost 6; bases outside the gene matches: 6. The CDR3: CASSLLAGRDTQYF. DNA of the CDR3: TGTGCCAGCAGCCTTCTAGCGGGGAGGGATACGCAGTATTTT.

This clonotype has ten or more counts. The J gene is TRBJ2-1, the V gene TRBV11-3; 11 bases are a match to TRBD2. Trimming at V came to 2 bases and at J to 6 bases, leaving 9 bases not matched to a gene. CDR3 size: 17 residues. From germline, CDR1 is SGHNT and CDR2 YENEEA. CDR3 nucleotides: TGTGCCAGCAGCTTAATGTTAGCGGGAGGGCCTCCCAATGAGCAGTTCTTC. It codes for CASSLMLAGGPPNEQFF.

This clonotype came up many times. The chain combines TRBV7-8 with TRBJ2-1; TRBD2 matches at 7 bases. J was trimmed by 7 bases and V by 1 base; bases with no gene match: 7. The CDR3 sequence is 15 residues long. Germline values: CDR1 SGHVS, CDR2 FQNEAQ. In DNA, the CDR3 is TGTGCCAGCAGCTTAGTTGGCGGGAGCTTAAATGAGCAGTTCTTC. Protein sequence: CASSLVGGSLNEQFF.

This clonotype was found a few times. This chain uses TRBV7-2 with TRBJ2-1; D may match TRBD1 or TRBD2 (5 bases each). The CDR3 spans 17 residues. Trimming stripped 1 base from V and 0 bases from J, with 13 bases between. Germline CDR1 is SGHTA and CDR2 is FQGNSA. As DNA, the CDR3 is TGTGCCAGCAGCTTAGTTGCCGGGGCGGGCTCCTACAATGAGCAGTTCTTC. Translated: CASSLVAGAGSYNEQFF.

This clonotype was observed many times. The chain couples TRBV7-9 to TRBJ1-4, with 9 bases matching TRBD1. CDR1 and CDR2 from the germline V gene are SEHNR and FQNEAQ (reference sequence). V trimming: 5 bases; J trimming: 4 bases; junction bases outside the gene matches: 8. The CDR3 length is 16 residues. CDR3 protein: CASSITGTGFNEKLFF. The CDR3 nucleotides are TGTGCCAGCAGCATCACCGGGACAGGGTTTAATGAAAAACTGTTTTTT.